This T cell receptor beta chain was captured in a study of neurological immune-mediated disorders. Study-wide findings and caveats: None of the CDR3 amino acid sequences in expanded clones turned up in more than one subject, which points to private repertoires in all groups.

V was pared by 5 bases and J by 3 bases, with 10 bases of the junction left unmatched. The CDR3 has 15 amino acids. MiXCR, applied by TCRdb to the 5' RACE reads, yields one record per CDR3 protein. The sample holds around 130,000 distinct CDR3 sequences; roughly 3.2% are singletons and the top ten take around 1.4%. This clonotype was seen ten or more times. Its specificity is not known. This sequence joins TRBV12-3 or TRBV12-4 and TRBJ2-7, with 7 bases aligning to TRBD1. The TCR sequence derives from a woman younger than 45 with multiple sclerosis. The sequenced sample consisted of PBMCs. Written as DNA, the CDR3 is TGTGCCAGCAGTCCTAAGGGACAGTCTAACTACGAGCAGTACTTC. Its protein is CASSPKGQSNYEQYF.